These 20 T cell receptor beta chains came from one sample sequenced in a study of blood T cell repertoires in COVID-19. Produced via immunoSEQ multiplex PCR; TCRdb's table is partial and in-frame only. The sample gives some 170,000 clones, about four fifths of which show up once; approximately 10% is in the top ten. The sequencing sample was made of peripheral blood. The receptor source for this set is a woman aged 40 to 49 with COVID-19, enrolled during active disease.

The gene calls are TRBV7-6 and TRBJ2-7; possible D gene TRBD1, 5 bases. The CDR3 spans 13 residues. With 3 bases removed from V and 3 bases from J, the gap between germline ends came to 9 bases. Germline V lookup: CDR1 SGHVS, CDR2 FNYEAQ. The CDR3 DNA reads TGTGCCAGCAGCTTCAGGGCAGGCTACGAGCAGTACTTC. It is translated as CASSFRAGYEQYF.

The chain links TRBV7-2 to TRBJ2-5; TRBD2 might be the D (5 bases). This CDR3 comprises 15 residues. V was trimmed by 6 bases and J by 9 bases, leaving 23 bases between them. Germline V gene data show CDR1 as SGHTA and CDR2 as FQGNSA. The CDR3 is CASSSGGGVAGAQYF. CDR3 bases: TGTGCCAGCAGTTCGGGTGGTGGGGTGGCCGGGGCCCAGTACTTC.

V is TRBV11-2 and J is TRBJ1-4, with D uncertain. Germline values: CDR1 SGHAT, CDR2 FQNNGV. Trimming removed 5 bases from V and 8 bases from J, with 9 bases in between. CDR3 length: 12 amino acids. The CDR3 nucleotides are TGTGCCAGCAGCCCGCCGGGGGAAAAACTGTTTTTT. This gives the protein CASSPPGEKLFF.

This rearrangement joins TRBV7-5 to TRBJ1-6; the D call of TRBD1 is as the table states it, not checked on the DNA. TRBV7-5 corresponds to a pseudogene. The length of the CDR3 is 15 residues. The CDR3 is CVRSLVEGGGSSLHF. CDR3 coding DNA: TGTGTCAGAAGCTTAGTTGAAGGGGGTGGCTCGTCCCTCCACTTT.

The CDR3 here is CASSVGQGLNSPLHF. The CDR3 coding sequence is TGTGCCAGCAGCGTCGGACAGGGGTTAAACTCACCCCTCCACTTT. The V and J genes are TRBV7-9 and TRBJ1-6, with 9 bases matching TRBD1. V was pared by 5 bases and J by 10 bases, with 9 bases of the junction left unmatched. The germline CDR1 and CDR2 sequences are SEHNR and FQNEAQ (reference sequence). CDR3 length: 15 amino acids. Full variable domain (remainder filled in from reference TRBV7-9 and TRBJ1-6): DTGVSQNPRHKITKRGQNVTFRCDPISEHNRLYWYRQTLGQGPEFLTYFQNEAQLEKSRLLSDRFSAERPKGSFSTLEIQRTEQGDSAMYLCASSVGQGLNSPLHFGNGTRLTVT.

The rearrangement links TRBV4-1 to TRBJ1-5; D unresolved. The CDR3 is made up of 13 amino acids. Germline loops: CDR1 MGHRA, CDR2 YSYEKL. The V end lost 0 bases, the J end lost 4 bases, and 4 bases lay between the germline ends. The CDR3 spells CASSQEENQPQHF. For the CDR3, the DNA is TGCGCCAGCAGCCAAGAGGAGAATCAGCCCCAGCATTTT.

The table lists this clone with a few counts. The genes are TRBV6-5 and TRBJ1-1, with D possibly matching TRBD1 (6 bases). Trimming stripped 6 bases from V and 4 bases from J, with 15 bases between. Germline V gene sequence: CDR1 MNHEY, CDR2 SVGAGI. The CDR3 runs to 14 residues. CDR3 amino acids: CASRTGQSFTEAFF. CDR3 coding DNA: TGTGCCAGCAGGACGGGACAATCCTTCACTGAAGCTTTCTTT.

The chain uses TRBV6-1 and TRBJ2-3; a weak D match, TRBD2 (6 bases). Germline lookup yields CDR1 MNHNS and CDR2 SASEGT. V gave up 2 bases and J gave up 4 bases, with 7 bases separating them. The length of the CDR3 is 13 residues. CDR3 bases: TGTGCCAGCAGTGAACGGAGGGCAGATACGCAGTATTTT. This sequence encodes CASSERRADTQYF.

The chain employs TRBV12-3 or TRBV12-4 and TRBJ2-3; TRBD1 agrees at 9 bases. The CDR3 contains 13 residues. V lost 6 bases to trimming and J lost 5 bases; unmatched junction nucleotides: 3. The CDR3 here is CASSRDRVDTQYF. DNA of the CDR3: TGTGCCAGCAGCCGGGACAGGGTAGATACGCAGTATTTT.

The chain is built from TRBV19 and TRBJ1-2, with a possible D match to TRBD1 (5 bases). CDR3 size: 11 residues. Germline V gives CDR1 LNHDA, CDR2 SQIVND (reference sequence). V lost 4 bases, J lost 6 bases, and 6 bases lay in between. The CDR3 loop reads CASSTGNGYTF. The CDR3 bases are TGTGCCAGTAGTACAGGGAATGGCTACACCTTC.

V and J are TRBV27 and TRBJ1-1; D gene ambiguous. Trimming removed 6 bases at V and 2 bases at J, with 16 bases between. The CDR3 extends over 15 amino acids. Germline V gene data show CDR1 as MNHEY and CDR2 as SMNVEV (reference sequence). CDR3 sequence reads: CASSQSGFLNTEAFF. DNA of the CDR3: TGTGCCAGCAGCCAATCGGGATTTTTAAACACTGAAGCTTTCTTT.

This chain links TRBV7-3 with TRBJ2-3, with D tentatively TRBD2 (5 bases). This CDR3 is built from 13 residues. V was cut by 2 bases and J by 4 bases, with 7 bases left in between. Germline CDR1 reads SGHTA; CDR2 reads FQGTGA. The CDR3 spells CASSLFGADTQYF. DNA for the CDR3: TGTGCCAGCAGCTTATTCGGGGCAGATACGCAGTATTTT. The full variable domain, in which reference TRBV7-3 and TRBJ2-3 provide the parts outside the CDR3, is GAGVSQTPSNKVTEKGKYVELRCDPISGHTALYWYRQSLGQGPEFLIYFQGTGAADDSGLPNDRFFAVRPEGSVSTLKIQRTERGDSAVYLCASSLFGADTQYFGPGTRLTVL.

The chain couples TRBV29-1 to TRBJ1-1; D may be TRBD1 (5 bases). Germline V gene sequence: CDR1 SQVTM, CDR2 ANQGSEA. The V end lost 6 bases, the J end lost 2 bases, and 10 bases lay between the germline ends. The CDR3 runs to 12 residues. The CDR3 bases are TGCAGCGTGAGGAGGGGTAACACTGAAGCTTTCTTT. Amino acids: CSVRRGNTEAFF.

This clone was observed a single time. The chain uses TRBV29-1 and TRBJ1-2, with unresolved D. Germline V gene data show CDR1 as SQVTM and CDR2 as ANQGSEA. V lost 6 bases to trimming and J lost 6 bases, with 23 bases between them. This CDR3 has 15 amino acids. The CDR3 bases are TGCAGCGTGGTGACGAATTCCGGGAGAAAAAATGGCTACACCTTC. This codes for CSVVTNSGRKNGYTF.

This chain connects TRBV28 to TRBJ1-1; possible D gene TRBD1, 5 bases. CDR1 is MDHEN and CDR2 is SYDVKM in the germline V gene. V was clipped by 5 bases and J by 7 bases, with 14 bases between them. The CDR3 spans 13 residues. The CDR3 region has the DNA TGTGCCAGCAGTAGAGGACAACTAAGTGAAGCTTTCTTT. Residues: CASSRGQLSEAFF.

This rearrangement joins TRBV6-2 or TRBV6-3 to TRBJ1-1; D is unresolved. Germline values: CDR1 MNHEY, CDR2 SVGEGT. Trimming left V 0 bases short and J 2 bases short, with 7 bases between. The CDR3 is 14 residues long. The CDR3 DNA reads as TGTGCCAGCAGTTACTCGCCGGTAAACACTGAAGCTTTCTTT. Amino acid sequence: CASSYSPVNTEAFF.

The chain carries TRBV4-2 and TRBJ2-1; 11 nucleotides line up with TRBD2. J was trimmed by 0 bases and V by 1 base; bases with no gene match: 5. From germline, CDR1 is LGHNA and CDR2 YNFKEQ. The CDR3 has 18 amino acids. The CDR3 coding sequence is TGTGCCAGCAGCCAAGCCCGCGGACTAGCGGGCTCCTACAATGAGCAGTTCTTC. Translated, it gives CASSQARGLAGSYNEQFF.

The gene calls are TRBV6-6 and TRBJ2-1; the D gene is possibly TRBD2 (6 bases). This CDR3 has 15 amino acids. V dropped 6 bases and J dropped 7 bases, with 19 bases sitting between them. Germline lookup yields CDR1 MNHNY and CDR2 SVGAGI (reference sequence). The CDR3 spells CASSRLADGVNEQFF. CDR3 bases: TGTGCCAGCAGCCGCTTAGCGGACGGTGTGAATGAGCAGTTCTTC.

The chain recombines TRBV18 with TRBJ2-3; TRBD1 is a possible D gene (5 bases). There are 14 residues in the CDR3. The ends were cut back, 2 bases at V and 2 bases at J, with 8 bases in the middle. Looked up from germline, CDR1 is KGHSH and CDR2 is LQKENI. The DNA for the CDR3 is TGTGCCAGCTCACCATGGACAAACACAGATACGCAGTATTTT. Translating gives CASSPWTNTDTQYF.

This sequence joins TRBV16 and TRBJ1-1; D unresolved. CDR1 is KGHSY, CDR2 FQNENV, per germline. Trimming left V 0 bases short and J 2 bases short, with 7 bases between. This CDR3 comprises 14 residues. The CDR3 is CASSQSRTNTEAFF. The CDR3 coding sequence is TGTGCCAGCAGCCAATCCAGAACCAACACTGAAGCTTTCTTT.